A single sample gave rise to the 30 T cell receptor beta chains below, sequenced in a study of early T cells in non-severe SARS-CoV-2 infection. TCRdb reanalysed the 5' RACE reads using MiXCR and keeps one entry per CDR3 protein. The sample records 85,000 to 120,000 distinct CDR3 sequences, around 13% being singletons. Material: whole blood. The receptors come from an adult who was a healthcare worker with PCR-confirmed SARS-CoV-2 infection or an uninfected control (not recorded which).

This clonotype came up a few times. The chain employs TRBV27 and TRBJ2-7; D unclear. Germline CDR1 is MNHEY and CDR2 is SMNVEV (reference sequence). With 5 bases removed from V and 6 bases from J, the gap between germline ends came to 14 bases. CDR3 length equals 13 residues. CDR3 nucleotide sequence: TGTGCCAGCAGTGCCGGTGCTCCCCTCGAGCAGTACTTC. This gives the protein CASSAGAPLEQYF.

The chain carries TRBV20-1 and TRBJ2-7, with 8 bases lining up with TRBD2. The CDR3 length is 15 residues. The ends lost 5 bases at V and 2 bases at J; junction bases unmatched: 11. The V gene's germline CDR1 is DFQATT and CDR2 SNEGSKA (reference sequence). CDR3 in amino acids: CSAEPGTRGPYEQYF. DNA for the CDR3: TGCAGTGCTGAACCTGGGACTAGAGGGCCCTACGAGCAGTACTTC.

The chain joins TRBV7-9 to TRBJ1-3; D not resolved. Germline CDR1 reads SEHNR; CDR2 reads FQNEAQ (reference sequence). V dropped 3 bases and J dropped 0 bases, with 6 bases sitting between them. This CDR3 contains 14 residues. The CDR3 reads CASSLGDSGNTIYF. The CDR3 nucleotides read TGTGCCAGCAGCTTGGGAGACTCTGGAAACACCATATATTTT.

The chain recombines TRBV29-1 with TRBJ2-2; 7 bases fit TRBD2. V dropped 3 bases and J dropped 9; count of bases not matched to a gene: 1. In germline, CDR1 is SQVTM, CDR2 ANQGSEA. The CDR3 is 11 residues long. The CDR3 is CSVDSGRELFF. The CDR3 DNA reads as TGCAGCGTTGATAGCGGGCGGGAGCTGTTTTTT.

This clonotype was seen more than once but under ten times. The V and J genes are TRBV29-1 and TRBJ2-1; D gene ambiguous. V was pared by 8 bases and J by 4 bases, with 12 bases between. The CDR3 consists of 12 residues. The germline V gene has CDR1 SQVTM and CDR2 ANQGSEA. This chain's CDR3 is CSFNGRYNEQFF. CDR3 nucleotide sequence: TGCAGCTTCAACGGGCGGTACAATGAGCAGTTCTTC.

This clonotype was seen a handful of times. The genes are TRBV3-1 and TRBJ2-7; D unclear. Trimming pared 4 bases from V and 2 bases from J, leaving 9 bases between. CDR1 and CDR2 (germline): LGHDT, YNNKEL (reference sequence). This CDR3 is 13 amino acids long. The CDR3 here is CASSLKGTYEQYF. The CDR3 DNA is TGTGCCAGCAGCCTCAAGGGCACCTACGAGCAGTACTTC.

The chain is built from TRBV12-3 or TRBV12-4 and TRBJ2-3, with no clear D. This CDR3 spans 14 amino acids. The ends were cut back, 3 bases at V and 0 bases at J, with 7 bases in the middle. The CDR3 DNA reads TGTGCCAGCAGTTTGATAGCTAGCACAGATACGCAGTATTTT. This encodes CASSLIASTDTQYF.

This clonotype has only a few counts. Sequence at one end of the junction differs from germline and may be a read error. The chain is built from TRBV5-1 and TRBJ2-1; 14 bases are shared with TRBD2. Per the germline V gene, CDR1 is SGHRS and CDR2 is YFSETQ. The CDR3 length is 17 residues. In DNA, the CDR3 is TGCGCCAGCAGCCATTATGGTCTCGGGACTAGCGGGAGTGAAGGGATCTTC. Translated, it gives CASSHYGLGTSGSEGIF.

In this sample, this clonotype turned up many times. The V gene is TRBV11-2, the J gene TRBJ2-5; D remains ambiguous. V dropped 5 bases and J dropped 1 base, with 2 bases sitting between them. This CDR3 is built from 11 residues. The germline gives CDR1 SGHAT, CDR2 FQNNGV. DNA of the CDR3: TGTGCCAGCAGCCCCCAAGAGACCCAGTACTTC. This gives the protein CASSPQETQYF.

This clonotype has more than one count but fewer than ten. This chain joins TRBV7-8 and TRBJ1-6, with TRBD1 matching over 9 bases. The V gene end was trimmed by 7 bases and the J gene end by 11 bases; junction bases not matched to a gene: 6. This CDR3 has 13 amino acids. The germline gives CDR1 SGHVS, CDR2 FQNEAQ. CDR3 bases: TGTGCCAGCAAGACAGGGGGAGTCGCACCCCTCCACTTT. This translates into CASKTGGVAPLHF.

The chain recombines TRBV28 with TRBJ2-3; D remains unclear. CDR1 is MDHEN, CDR2 SYDVKM, per germline. The CDR3 runs 11 residues. V lost 3 bases and J lost 10, with 8 bases in between. CDR3 sequence: CASSFSGSQYF. The CDR3 DNA is TGTGCCAGCAGTTTTAGTGGTTCGCAGTATTTT.

This clonotype was detected many times. The rearrangement links TRBV9 to TRBJ2-5, with D perhaps TRBD1 (6 bases). The germline gives CDR1 SGDLS, CDR2 YYNGEE. The V end lost 4 bases, the J end lost 0 bases, and 10 bases lay between the germline ends. The CDR3 length is 14 residues. The CDR3 DNA sequence: TGTGCCAGCAGCTCAAGGGACAACCAAGAGACCCAGTACTTC. This sequence encodes CASSSRDNQETQYF.

This clonotype has just a few counts. This chain joins TRBV11-2 and TRBJ2-1; 9 bases agree with TRBD1. The CDR3 loop spans 15 amino acids. With 5 bases clipped from V and 10 bases from J, the junction kept 12 bases outside the gene matches. Germline V lookup: CDR1 SGHAT, CDR2 FQNNGV. In DNA form, the CDR3 reads TGTGCCAGCAGCCCCCGGGACAGGGTGGGAAAGGAGCAGTTCTTC. It encodes CASSPRDRVGKEQFF.

This clonotype was picked up many times. The genes are TRBV29-1 and TRBJ1-1; possible D gene TRBD1, 5 bases. Germline CDR1 is SQVTM and CDR2 is ANQGSEA. This CDR3 comprises 11 residues. V was clipped by 6 bases and J by 10 bases, with 15 bases between them. The CDR3 reads CSVLVGVGAFF. CDR3 bases: TGCAGCGTCCTCGTGGGGGTCGGAGCTTTCTTT.

The V gene is TRBV4-1, the J gene TRBJ2-3; perhaps TRBD2 as D (5 bases). Germline CDR1 reads MGHRA; CDR2 reads YSYEKL. This CDR3 region has 17 residues. Trimming removed 1 base at V and 0 bases at J, with 14 bases between. The CDR3 sequence is CASSQAHTSTSTDTQYF. CDR3 DNA sequence: TGCGCCAGCAGCCAAGCCCATACTAGTACTAGCACAGATACGCAGTATTTT.

This clonotype has a count of ten or more. V and J are TRBV7-9 and TRBJ2-3; D tentatively fits TRBD1 or TRBD2 (5 bases each). The V end lost 5 bases, the J end lost 5 bases, and 11 bases lay between the germline ends. This CDR3 comprises 13 residues. Germline CDR1 reads SEHNR; CDR2 reads FQNEAQ (reference sequence). The CDR3 DNA sequence: TGTGCCAGCAGCCAAGACAGCGGAGATACGCAGTATTTT. Residues: CASSQDSGDTQYF.

The genes are TRBV12-3 or TRBV12-4 and TRBJ2-2; 10 bases map to TRBD2. The CDR3 is 14 amino acids. With 5 bases clipped from V and 6 bases from J, the junction kept 3 bases outside the gene matches. CDR3 DNA: TGTGCCAGCAGTAGCGGGAGGGCCGCCGGGGAGCTGTTTTTT. Translating gives CASSSGRAAGELFF.

This clonotype was counted a few times. The chain couples TRBV7-2 to TRBJ2-4, with no clear D. The V end lost 5 bases, the J end lost 1 base, and 6 bases lay between the germline ends. The CDR3 spans 13 residues. Germline values: CDR1 SGHTA, CDR2 FQGNSA. The CDR3 DNA is TGTGCCAGCAGCGGGCTGGCCAAAAACATTCAGTACTTC. Residues: CASSGLAKNIQYF. Looking up the rest from reference TRBV7-2 and TRBJ2-4 gives the full variable domain: GAGVSQSPSNKVTEKGKDVELRCDPISGHTALYWYRQSLGQGLEFLIYFQGNSAPDKSGLPSDRFSAERTGGSVSTLTIQRTQQEDSAVYLCASSGLAKNIQYFGAGTRLSVL.

The V and J genes are TRBV12-3 or TRBV12-4 and TRBJ2-3; the match to TRBD1 covers 9 bases. The J segment lost 4 bases and the V segment lost 7 bases, leaving 9 bases of the junction unmatched. This CDR3 has 15 amino acids. In DNA, the CDR3 is TGTGCCAGCAACCCGGACAGGGGACATCCAGATACGCAGTATTTT. Translation: CASNPDRGHPDTQYF.

This clonotype was found a few times. The rearrangement uses TRBV6-5 and TRBJ1-2, with TRBD1 matching over 8 bases. From germline, CDR1 is MNHEY and CDR2 SVGAGI. The CDR3 extends over 15 amino acids. Trimming removed 6 bases from V and 4 bases from J; junction bases left unmatched: 10. This chain's CDR3 is CASRAGQGAFYGYTF. The CDR3 nucleotides read TGTGCCAGCAGGGCAGGACAGGGCGCTTTCTATGGCTACACCTTC.

This clonotype was detected only a few times. The chain employs TRBV7-9 and TRBJ2-7; D is unclear. V was pared by 4 bases and J by 10 bases, with 17 bases between. This CDR3 spans 13 amino acids. Germline assignment: CDR1 SEHNR and CDR2 FQNEAQ (reference sequence). CDR3 nucleotides: TGTGCCAGCAGCTCGAACACATTAATTGGACAGTACTTC. Amino acid sequence: CASSSNTLIGQYF.

V gene TRBV19 combines with J gene TRBJ2-1, with 10 bases that match TRBD2. Losses at the gene ends were 4 bases for V and 7 bases for J; bases not matched to a gene: 13. The CDR3 runs 17 residues. CDR1 and CDR2 (germline): LNHDA, SQIVND (reference sequence). The DNA for the CDR3 is TGTGCCAGTAGTAACCTTCCTCTAGCGGGAGTGTCGAATGAGCAGTTCTTC. This sequence encodes CASSNLPLAGVSNEQFF.

This clonotype was seen ten or more times. The chain uses TRBV6-1 and TRBJ2-1; D may be TRBD1 (6 bases). The V end lost 4 bases, the J end lost 4 bases, and 11 bases lay between the germline ends. Germline values: CDR1 MNHNS, CDR2 SASEGT. There are 14 residues in the CDR3. CDR3 sequence reads: CASSGGLEYNEQFF. CDR3 bases: TGTGCCAGCAGTGGGGGGCTAGAATACAATGAGCAGTTCTTC.

This clonotype was observed at least ten times. The chain couples TRBV12-3 or TRBV12-4 to TRBJ2-3; D gene unclear. This CDR3 is 12 amino acids long. Trimming removed 5 bases at V and 3 bases at J, with 6 bases between. CDR3 in amino acids: CASSLFTDTQYF. For the CDR3, the DNA is TGTGCCAGCAGTCTTTTTACAGATACGCAGTATTTT.

This clonotype was counted ten times or more. DNA of the CDR3: TGCAGCACAAGTAGGGGCTATGGCTACACCTTC. It specifies CSTSRGYGYTF. The chain joins TRBV29-1 to TRBJ1-2, with D maybe TRBD1 (5 bases). V was cut by 8 bases and J by 4 bases, with 11 bases left in between. The CDR3 covers 11 residues. Germline lookup yields CDR1 SQVTM and CDR2 ANQGSEA.

As to this clonotype: Being one base from a much bigger clone, this may be a read error. This sequence joins TRBV5-5 and TRBJ2-1; D not certain. CDR1 and CDR2 from the germline V gene are SGHKS and YYEKEE (reference sequence). V lost 0 bases and J lost 0, with 7 bases in between. There are 15 residues in the CDR3. The CDR3 reads CASSLDIISYNEQFF. The CDR3 coding sequence is TGTGCCAGCAGCTTGGACATTATCTCCTACAATGAGCAGTTCTTC.

The table lists this clonotype with a few counts. The chain is built from TRBV24-1 and TRBJ1-5; 7 positions match TRBD1. V shed 4 bases, J shed 9 bases, and the junction held 8 bases outside the gene matches. The germline V gene has CDR1 KGHDR and CDR2 SFDVKD. The CDR3 is made up of 14 amino acids. The CDR3 nucleotides read TGTGCCACCAGTGAGGCGACAGGGCTTACGCCCCAGCATTTT. Residues: CATSEATGLTPQHF.

A few counts support this clonotype. The CDR3 loop reads CASSFVGAEAFF. DNA of the CDR3: TGTGCCAGCAGTTTCGTGGGGGCTGAAGCTTTCTTT. The genes are TRBV28 and TRBJ1-1, with D maybe TRBD1 (5 bases). The V end lost 3 bases, the J end lost 6 bases, and 8 bases lay between the germline ends. The CDR3 has 12 amino acids. The germline V gene encodes CDR1 MDHEN and CDR2 SYDVKM.

This clonotype was observed a few times. J is TRBJ1-5 and V is TRBV28; D gene unclear. The CDR3 sequence is 13 residues long. The V and J ends lost 11 bases and 3 bases respectively, with 14 bases between them. CDR1 is MDHEN, CDR2 SYDVKM, per germline. CDR3 in amino acids: CAGGRGFNQPQHF. As DNA, the CDR3 is TGTGCCGGCGGGCGGGGTTTCAATCAGCCCCAGCATTTT.

In this sample, this clonotype turned up many times. The rearrangement joins TRBV19 to TRBJ2-2; 11 nucleotides match TRBD2. V lost 5 bases, J lost 5 bases, and 7 bases stayed unmatched. Germline-derived CDR1 and CDR2 are LNHDA and SQIVND (reference sequence). The CDR3 contains 16 residues. CDR3 bases: TGTGCCAGTAGTGCCACTAGCGGGAGCTGGACCGGGGAGCTGTTTTTT. This sequence encodes CASSATSGSWTGELFF.